A single sample is the source of the 4 T cell receptor beta chains below, sequenced in a study of cytomegalovirus exposure and HLA in healthy donors. Both 60 Vbeta primers and 13 Jbeta primers went into the PCR. TCRdb's table, derived via immunoSEQ multiplex PCR, lists solely in-frame clones and lacks some. The top ten hold approximately 10% of the sample, which has 150,000 or so clones, around 75% seen once. Material: PBMCs. These receptors all come from a young man in good health and CMV-seropositive.

As regards this clone: The germline gene is not matched at one end of the junction; a read error may be the cause. This chain's CDR3 is CARSEAYRRWSQPQHF. The CDR3 region has the DNA TGTGCCCGCAGTGAAGCGTACAGGCGGTGGAGTCAGCCCCAGCATTTT. The genes are TRBV6-1 and TRBJ1-5, with a possible D match to TRBD1 (5 bases). The CDR3 is 16 residues long. Germline lookup yields CDR1 MNHNS and CDR2 SASEGT.

V gene TRBV9 combines with J gene TRBJ2-1; the match to TRBD2 covers 10 bases. Losses at the gene ends were 0 bases for V and 6 bases for J; bases not matched to a gene: 9. The CDR3 length is 17 residues. Germline V gene lookup returns CDR1 SGDLS and CDR2 YYNGEE. The CDR3 loop is CASSVGLAGALSNEQFF. In DNA, the CDR3 is TGTGCCAGCAGCGTAGGGCTAGCGGGAGCTCTCTCCAATGAGCAGTTCTTC.

With respect to this clone: Other DNA sequences in this specimen translate into the identical CDR3. The chain carries TRBV28 and TRBJ2-2; 10 bases line up with TRBD2. J gave up 1 base and V 9 bases, and 5 bases lay outside the gene matches. The CDR3 loop spans 15 amino acids. CDR1 is MDHEN and CDR2 is SYDVKM in the germline V gene. The CDR3 reads CASSWTSGNTGELFF. The CDR3 DNA reads as TGTGCCAGTAGCTGGACTAGCGGGAACACCGGGGAGCTGTTTTTT.

This chain's CDR3 is CASSVDHRSNQPQHF. CDR3 coding DNA: TGTGCCAGCAGCGTAGATCACAGAAGCAATCAGCCCCAGCATTTT. This chain uses TRBV9 with TRBJ1-5; D call uncertain. In germline, CDR1 is SGDLS, CDR2 YYNGEE. The CDR3 totals 15 residues. V was pared by 0 bases and J by 1 base, with 8 bases between.